This T cell receptor beta chain was sequenced during a study of T cell responses to AZD1222 COVID-19 vaccine. Study background: Second-dose recipients at about 4 or about 12 weeks were treated as one pooled group. Study conclusions and caveats: Baseline seropositivity characterized only six AZD1222 recipients. Unmutated variant regions are reportedly the target of nearly half of TCRs that are spike-specific.

The CDR3 is made up of 14 amino acids. With V trimmed by 4 bases and J by 4 bases, 5 bases remained unmatched. The germline gives CDR1 SGHRS, CDR2 YFSETQ. A note on this clone: Its matching antigen is unknown.

This table comes from immunoSEQ multiplex PCR, and its TCRdb copy is limited to in-frame clones, with some not included. The sample gives about 120,000 clones, roughly 89% of which show up once; around 12% is in the top ten. Sequences were derived from peripheral blood, sampled on day 0 of AZD1222 vaccination. The chain joins TRBV5-1 to TRBJ1-1; 9 positions agree with TRBD1. The receptor was derived from an adult in good health. Here the CDR3 reads CASSRDRASTEAFF. The CDR3 DNA is TGCGCCAGCAGCAGGGACAGGGCGAGCACTGAAGCTTTCTTT.